Presented here are 5 T cell receptor beta chains from one specimen sequenced in a study of T-cell reconstitution after alpha-beta-depleted transplantation in children. The TCRbeta library was prepared with unique molecular identifiers. One entry per CDR3 protein results from TCRdb running MiXCR on the PCR reads. The table shows 600,000 to 700,000 distinct CDR3 sequences, with 16% occurring only once. Sequenced material: PBMCs from the stem cell graft donor, taken from the stem cell graft. These TCRs come from a human donor who donated a stem cell graft to a child with acute myeloid leukemia.

This clonotype was counted ten times or more. The CDR3 spells CASSFSGEGYGYTF. In DNA, the CDR3 is TGTGCCAGCAGTTTCTCGGGAGAAGGCTATGGCTACACCTTC. V usage is TRBV7-2 and J usage is TRBJ1-2, with D unresolved. CDR3 length: 14 amino acids. Trimming removed 6 bases at V and 4 bases at J, with 15 bases between. The germline gives CDR1 SGHTA, CDR2 FQGNSA.

This chain joins TRBV14 and TRBJ2-1; D unresolved. Germline-derived CDR1 and CDR2 are SGHDN and FVKESK. Deletions cut 1 base from V and 2 bases from J, with 12 bases between. The CDR3 runs to 16 residues. The CDR3 sequence is CASSQVSGPTYNEQFF. The CDR3 bases are TGTGCCAGCAGCCAAGTGTCCGGGCCAACCTACAATGAGCAGTTCTTC.

This clonotype was seen only a few times. The chain uses TRBV6-2 or TRBV6-3 and TRBJ1-5; D is unresolved. Trimming pared 2 bases from V and 5 bases from J, leaving 13 bases between. Germline V gene lookup returns CDR1 MNHEY and CDR2 SVGEGT. This CDR3 has 15 amino acids. Here the CDR3 reads CASSYPPSGDQPQHF. In DNA, the CDR3 is TGTGCCAGCAGTTACCCGCCCAGCGGTGATCAGCCCCAGCATTTT.

The rearrangement links TRBV3-1 to TRBJ1-2; D perhaps matches TRBD1 (5 bases). Germline lookup yields CDR1 LGHDT and CDR2 YNNKEL (reference sequence). The V and J ends lost 4 bases and 5 bases respectively, with 17 bases between them. This CDR3 has 15 amino acids. In DNA, the CDR3 is TGTGCCAGCAGCCCCCCGCCCGGGACCGAGTATGGCTACACCTTC. This encodes CASSPPPGTEYGYTF. The entire variable domain, with the rest obtained from reference TRBV3-1 and TRBJ1-2, is as follows: DTAVSQTPKYLVTQMGNDKSIKCEQNLGHDTMYWYKQDSKKFLKIMFSYNNKELIINETVPNRFSPKSPDKAHLNLHINSLELGDSAVYFCASSPPPGTEYGYTFGSGTRLTVV.

This clonotype has a count of ten or more. This chain connects TRBV5-1 to TRBJ1-1, with D unclear. The V gene lost 3 bases and the J gene lost 1 base, with 7 bases spanning the gap. The germline CDR1 and CDR2 sequences are SGHRS and YFSETQ. This CDR3 has 13 residues. The CDR3 region has the DNA TGCGCCAGCAGCTGGGAGGGGAACACTGAAGCTTTCTTT. Residues: CASSWEGNTEAFF.